Below, one T cell receptor beta chain is given with its context. Its antigen is undetermined. This sample stems from a study of CD8 T cells in ankylosing spondylitis. Preparation of TCR beta libraries was done by quantitative 5'-RACE with molecular barcodes. One entry per CDR3 protein results from TCRdb running MiXCR on the 5' RACE reads. The sample lists about 220,000 distinct CDR3 sequences, about a sixth occurring once. From germline, CDR1 is DFQATT and CDR2 SNEGSKA (reference sequence). This CDR3 spans 15 amino acids. Trimming took off 0 bases at V and 4 bases at J, with 16 bases between the two ends. Study-wide findings and caveats: Relatively rare in peripheral blood, disease-linked clones were also CD8+. Certain motif variants had earlier been reported in reactive arthritis synovial fluid and blood. Ankylosing spondylitis blood appeared to be characterized by a TCR beta motif of 7 to 9 highly homologous variants. According to the report, clones linked to the disease were significantly enriched in matched synovial fluid samples taken from ankylosing spondylitis patients.

Sequenced sample: blood, either unsorted or a sorted T cell fraction (not recorded which). The chain couples TRBV20-1 to TRBJ2-7; D could derive from TRBD1 or TRBD2 (5 bases each). The source is a male donor with ankylosing spondylitis. The CDR3: CSARDRDGMRYEQYF. The CDR3 coding sequence is TGCAGTGCTAGAGATCGGGACGGGATGAGATACGAGCAGTACTTC.